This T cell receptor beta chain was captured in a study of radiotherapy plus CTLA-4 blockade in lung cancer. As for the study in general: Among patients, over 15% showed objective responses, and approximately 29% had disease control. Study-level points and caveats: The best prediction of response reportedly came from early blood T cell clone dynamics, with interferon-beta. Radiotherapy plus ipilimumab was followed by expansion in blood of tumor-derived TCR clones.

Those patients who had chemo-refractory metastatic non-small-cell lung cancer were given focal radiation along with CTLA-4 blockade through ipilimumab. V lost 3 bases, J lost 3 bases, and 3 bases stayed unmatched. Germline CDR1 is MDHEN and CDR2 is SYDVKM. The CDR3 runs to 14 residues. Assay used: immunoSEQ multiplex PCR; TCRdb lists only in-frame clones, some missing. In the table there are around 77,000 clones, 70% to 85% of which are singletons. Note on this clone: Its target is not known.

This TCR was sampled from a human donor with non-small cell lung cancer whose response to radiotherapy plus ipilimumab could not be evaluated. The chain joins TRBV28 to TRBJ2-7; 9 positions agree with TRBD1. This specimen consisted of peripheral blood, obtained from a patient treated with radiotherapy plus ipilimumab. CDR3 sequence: CASSFRQGVYEQYF. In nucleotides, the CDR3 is TGTGCCAGCAGTTTTAGACAGGGGGTCTACGAGCAGTACTTC.